Below, 10 T cell receptor beta chains from the same sample are listed, as sequenced in a study of T-cell memory formation after mild COVID-19. In TCRdb, the 5' RACE reads were re-called with MiXCR into one record per CDR3 protein. The sample carries approximately 440,000 distinct CDR3 sequences, around 19% recorded once. The sequenced sample was PBMCs or a T cell subset sorted from them (not recorded which). Source of these receptors: an adult woman who had mild COVID-19 (a few samples of this study predate the infection). Cell type and time point are not known.

The rearrangement links TRBV4-3 to TRBJ1-1; D gene uncertain. Germline assignment: CDR1 LGHNA and CDR2 YSLEER. There are 15 residues in the CDR3. V lost 2 bases, J lost 1 base, and 11 bases lay in between. CDR3 in DNA: TGCGCCAGCAGCCAAAGGCCCACGGGGAACACTGAAGCTTTCTTT. It encodes CASSQRPTGNTEAFF.

This clonotype was seen a few times. The chain couples TRBV27 to TRBJ2-1, with D possibly matching TRBD2 (6 bases). With 8 bases removed from V and 11 bases from J, the gap between germline ends came to 7 bases. The CDR3 sequence is 9 residues long. Germline-derived CDR1 and CDR2 are MNHEY and SMNVEV (reference sequence). CDR3 region: CASGRQQFF. CDR3 bases: TGTGCCAGCGGGAGGCAGCAGTTCTTC.

This clonotype was seen ten or more times. V is TRBV12-3 or TRBV12-4 and J is TRBJ1-5, with D tentatively TRBD1 (6 bases). Deletions cut 6 bases from V and 4 bases from J, with 13 bases between. The CDR3 is 14 residues long. In nucleotides, the CDR3 is TGTGCCAGCAGCCCGAGAGGGGGTAATCAGCCCCAGCATTTT. As protein: CASSPRGGNQPQHF.

The chain combines TRBV12-3 or TRBV12-4 with TRBJ2-2, with D hard to call. V lost 4 bases and J lost 7, with 7 bases in between. The CDR3 extends over 12 amino acids. This CDR3 reads CASSYFIGELFF. In DNA form, the CDR3 reads TGTGCCAGCAGTTACTTCATCGGGGAGCTGTTTTTT.

The rearrangement uses TRBV6-2 or TRBV6-3 and TRBJ1-1; maybe TRBD1 (5 bases). Germline loops: CDR1 MNHEY, CDR2 SVGEGT. Trimming cost V 5 bases and J 2 bases, with 15 bases left between them. This CDR3 has 15 amino acids. CDR3 coding DNA: TGTGCCAGCAGTCCCCTGGTGGGGGAAAACACTGAAGCTTTCTTT. Encoded protein: CASSPLVGENTEAFF.

The chain joins TRBV29-1 to TRBJ1-1; the D is unclear. V lost 2 bases, J lost 6 bases, and 10 bases lay in between. Germline V gives CDR1 SQVTM, CDR2 ANQGSEA. This CDR3 is 12 amino acids long. CDR3 in DNA: TGCAGCGTTGAATCGGTGGTCCCTGAAGCTTTCTTT. Residues: CSVESVVPEAFF.

This chain connects TRBV6-2 or TRBV6-3 to TRBJ2-6; D gene ambiguous. CDR1 MNHEY and CDR2 SVGEGT come from the germline V gene. The CDR3 has 15 amino acids. The ends were cut back, 6 bases at V and 0 bases at J, with 9 bases in the middle. The DNA of the CDR3 is TGTGCCAGCAGGGAGTCGCCCTCTGGGGCCAACGTCCTGACTTTC. Protein product: CASRESPSGANVLTF.

This clonotype was seen repeatedly, ten times or more. This chain uses TRBV5-4 with TRBJ1-2; D might be TRBD1 (6 bases). The V gene's germline CDR1 is SGHNT and CDR2 YYREEE (reference sequence). V was clipped by 0 bases and J by 5 bases, with 11 bases between them. This CDR3 is 14 amino acids long. The chain's CDR3 is CASSLEGVLYGYTF. Written as DNA, the CDR3 is TGTGCCAGCAGCTTGGAGGGGGTCCTATATGGCTACACCTTC.

The CDR3 DNA reads TGTGCCAGCAGAGAAGGACTCACGAACACTGAAGCTTTCTTT. Its protein is CASREGLTNTEAFF. V gene TRBV12-3 or TRBV12-4 combines with J gene TRBJ1-1; D remains ambiguous. Deletions cut 6 bases from V and 1 base from J, with 12 bases between. The CDR3 runs 14 residues.

CDR3 sequence (DNA): TGTGCCAGCAGCTATGTCCGGGACGAAAAACTGTTTTTT. Translated: CASSYVRDEKLFF. The chain is built from TRBV5-4 and TRBJ1-4, with D perhaps matching TRBD1 (5 bases). V shed 3 bases and J shed 8 bases, with 11 bases lying between them. In germline, CDR1 is SGHNT, CDR2 YYREEE (reference sequence). The CDR3 is 13 residues long. Looking up the rest from reference TRBV5-4 and TRBJ1-4 gives the full variable domain: ETGVTQSPTHLIKTRGQQVTLRCSSQSGHNTVSWYQQALGQGPQFIFQYYREEENGRGNFPPRFSGLQFPNYSSELNVNALELDDSALYLCASSYVRDEKLFFGSGTQLSVL.